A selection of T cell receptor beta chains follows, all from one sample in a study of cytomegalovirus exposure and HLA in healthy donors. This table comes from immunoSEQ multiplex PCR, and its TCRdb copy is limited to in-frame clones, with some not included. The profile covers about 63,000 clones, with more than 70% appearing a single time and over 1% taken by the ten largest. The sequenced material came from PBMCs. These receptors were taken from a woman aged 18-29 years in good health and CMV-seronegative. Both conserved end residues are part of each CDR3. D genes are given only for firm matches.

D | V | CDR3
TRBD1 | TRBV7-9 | CASSLDRGQDEKLFF
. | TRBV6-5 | CASSYSGAYGYTF
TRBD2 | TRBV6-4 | CASSDSVELAGGRIYEQYF
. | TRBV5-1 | CASSLAGGRVVTEAFF
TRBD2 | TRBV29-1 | CSVEDGLAGGWGQFF
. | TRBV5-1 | CASSLSPRGGYGYTF
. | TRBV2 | CASSVNRPSNQPQHF
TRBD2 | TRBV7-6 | CASSPIGTSGSYEQYF
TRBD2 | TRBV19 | CASSIWTSGHNEQFF
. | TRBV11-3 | CASSHRMENEQFF
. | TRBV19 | CASSIGLAEYNEQFF
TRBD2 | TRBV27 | CASSFSGGAYEQFF
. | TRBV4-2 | CASRPTENTGELFF
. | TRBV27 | CASSPTGTSRGNQPQHF
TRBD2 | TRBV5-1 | CASSSSTSGTFNEQFF
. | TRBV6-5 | CASSSTFVAGELFF
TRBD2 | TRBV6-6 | CASRTSGGIGKETQYF
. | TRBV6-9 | CASSRQGTDTQYF
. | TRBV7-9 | CASSLSADTQYF
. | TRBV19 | CASSSGEGYEQYF
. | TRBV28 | CASSLEGGRAWPNVLTF
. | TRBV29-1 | CSVDRVMNTEAFF
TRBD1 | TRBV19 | CASRPTGVYEQYF
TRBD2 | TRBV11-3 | CASSLIVSAGGSYEQYF
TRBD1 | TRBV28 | CASRRDRGSNQPQHF
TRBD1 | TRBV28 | CASRLDQGAGNTIYF
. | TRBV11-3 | CASSLDGNFPSEQYF
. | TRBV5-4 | CASRRSGLSNEKLFF
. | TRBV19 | CASSILPAGRYTF
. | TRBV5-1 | CASSLGRLNTEAFF
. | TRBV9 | CASSVGGLGYGYTF
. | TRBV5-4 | CASSLASTARGYTF
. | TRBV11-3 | CASSSDFSTDTQYF
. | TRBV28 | CASSSLDYGYTF
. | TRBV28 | CAGSQSGNGANVLTF
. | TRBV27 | CASSPPPFGHTEAFF
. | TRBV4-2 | CASSQDLLGNTEAFF
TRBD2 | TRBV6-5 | CATKTSGGETQYF
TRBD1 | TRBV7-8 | CASSPGQVTDDEQFF
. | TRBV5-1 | CASSLAVQGTGNTIYF
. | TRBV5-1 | CASSWGEGTDTQYF
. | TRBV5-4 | CASSLDLGPETQYF
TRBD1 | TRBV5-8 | CASSARQGSNQPQHF
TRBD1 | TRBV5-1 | CASSRGQGQDGYTF
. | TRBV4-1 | CASSQMTRLPGELFF
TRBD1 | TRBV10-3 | CAITAGGSYEQYF
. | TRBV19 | CASKPGSGDAYEQYF
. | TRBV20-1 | CSAQGSGGYTF
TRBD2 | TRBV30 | CAWRVSGGGQETQYF
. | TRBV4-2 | CASSPRGTEAFF
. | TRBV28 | CASSSPGSEKLFF
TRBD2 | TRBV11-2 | CASTYRRGGSSGANVLTF
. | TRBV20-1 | CSARPQVGYTF
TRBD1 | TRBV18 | CASSPGIGTGGDEQYF
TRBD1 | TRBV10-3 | CAISEGRGSNTGELFF